Shown below are 26 T cell receptor beta chains from a single sample sequenced in a study of CXCR3-negative and CXCR3-positive naive CD8 T cells. All TRB cDNA libraries came from 5' RACE performed with UMI labels. TCRdb processed the 5' RACE reads again and assigns one entry to each CDR3 protein, with no DNA. This sample's table has under 50,000 distinct CDR3 sequences. The sequenced sample was naive CXCR3- CD8+ T cells from blood. Subset reported: CD45RO-CCR7+CD27+CD95- naive CD8+ T cells lacking CXCR3 (TNR3-). These receptors were obtained from a human donor in good health. Some clones in this sample may be carry-over from other donors' samples.

The rearrangement uses TRBV29-1 and TRBJ2-5; the TRBD1 assignment by TCRdb is unverifiable without DNA. CDR3 length equals 13 residues. Germline lookup yields CDR1 SQVTM and CDR2 ANQGSEA. The CDR3 is CSVDGQDAETQYF.

The chain joins TRBV4-1 to TRBJ2-3. CDR3 length equals 15 residues. The germline gives CDR1 MGHRA, CDR2 YSYEKL. CDR3 loop: CASSQEGRQPDSQYF.

V usage is TRBV29-1 and J usage is TRBJ2-3; the D call of TRBD2 rests on TCRdb alone, since no DNA is present to check it. The CDR3 runs to 15 residues. The germline V gene encodes CDR1 SQVTM and CDR2 ANQGSEA. The CDR3 sequence is CSVVGVGRAADTQYF.

This chain uses TRBV7-6 with TRBJ2-2; TCRdb indicates TRBD1, and absent DNA this call remains unverified. Germline lookup yields CDR1 SGHVS and CDR2 FNYEAQ. This CDR3 spans 13 amino acids. The CDR3 loop is CASSLDPVGELFF.

This chain connects TRBV6-5 to TRBJ1-1; TCRdb lists TRBD1, though no DNA is available to test this call. The CDR3 sequence is 18 residues long. Germline lookup yields CDR1 MNHEY and CDR2 SVGAGI. This chain's CDR3 is CASSYSSPNRGKNTEAFF.

This rearrangement joins TRBV20-1 to TRBJ1-1; TCRdb calls TRBD1, which cannot be checked without DNA. Germline CDR1 reads DFQATT; CDR2 reads SNEGSKA (reference sequence). The CDR3 has 12 residues. CDR3 region: CSARTDFTEAFF.

V gene TRBV7-8 combines with J gene TRBJ1-5. Germline CDR1 SGHVS, CDR2 FQNEAQ. This CDR3 has 13 amino acids. Here the CDR3 reads CASSLNSMELQHF.

The chain couples TRBV20-1 to TRBJ1-2. CDR3 size: 13 residues. Looked up from germline, CDR1 is DFQATT and CDR2 is SNEGSKA (reference sequence). CDR3 region: CSASPGNNYGYTF.

The CDR3 here is CASSQGQKEAFF. V gene TRBV7-9 combines with J gene TRBJ1-1. Germline CDR1 and CDR2: SEHNR and FQNEAQ (reference sequence). CDR3 length: 12 residues.

The V call is TRBV23-1, the J call TRBJ2-4; with no DNA, the TCRdb D assignment of TRBD1 cannot be verified. TRBV23-1 is sorted into the ORF group, with uncertain function. The length of the CDR3 is 14 residues. This CDR3 is CASSGQLAKNIQYF.

The J gene is TRBJ2-1, the V gene TRBV28. Germline CDR1 is MDHEN and CDR2 is SYDVKM. This CDR3 has 13 amino acids. CDR3 sequence reads: CASSLETFNEQFF.

This rearrangement joins TRBV7-9 to TRBJ2-1; TCRdb reports TRBD1, a call that lacks DNA to check it against. The CDR3 sequence is 21 residues long. Germline lookup yields CDR1 SEHNR and CDR2 FQNEAQ (reference sequence). The CDR3 loop is CASSPTQTYPSTGASYNEQFF.

This chain connects TRBV28 to TRBJ2-4; TCRdb lists TRBD1, though no DNA is available to test this call. Germline CDR1 and CDR2: MDHEN and SYDVKM. This CDR3 contains 13 residues. The CDR3 loop is CASSFRELNIQYF.

The J gene is TRBJ1-4, the V gene TRBV5-5. Germline V gene data show CDR1 as SGHKS and CDR2 as YYEKEE (reference sequence). The CDR3 is made up of 13 amino acids. This CDR3 is CASSLVPNEKLFF.

The V gene is TRBV29-1, the J gene TRBJ2-7; TCRdb designates TRBD1, a call that cannot be tested without DNA. This CDR3 region has 15 residues. From germline, CDR1 is SQVTM and CDR2 ANQGSEA. CDR3 loop: CSVEDWTGTGYEQYF.

The chain recombines TRBV12-3 or TRBV12-4 with TRBJ2-7; the D gene TCRdb calls, TRBD2, cannot be checked with no DNA. CDR3 length: 13 amino acids. The CDR3 is CASSLGWAGEQYF.

The chain has TRBV6-2 or TRBV6-3 and TRBJ2-5; TCRdb outputs TRBD1, but without DNA this stays unchecked. The CDR3 spans 15 residues. Per germline, CDR1 MNHEY and CDR2 SVGEGT. This CDR3 is CASSSTQGTDETQYF.

The V and J genes are TRBV6-2 or TRBV6-3 and TRBJ2-1. Germline lookup yields CDR1 MNHEY and CDR2 SVGEGT. The CDR3 contains 11 residues. CDR3 region: CASNGWNEQFF.

The rearrangement joins TRBV28 to TRBJ2-7; TCRdb names TRBD1, which stays unverified in the absence of DNA. The CDR3 has 15 amino acids. Germline CDR1 MDHEN, CDR2 SYDVKM. CDR3 sequence reads: CASSRTGNGEREQYF.

This sequence joins TRBV29-1 and TRBJ2-1; TCRdb proposes TRBD1, but this gene call is untestable without DNA. The CDR3 is 15 amino acids. Germline V gives CDR1 SQVTM, CDR2 ANQGSEA. The CDR3 reads CSVEYPGTGDNEQFF.

V usage is TRBV27 and J usage is TRBJ2-2. Germline V gives CDR1 MNHEY, CDR2 SMNVEV (reference sequence). The CDR3 runs to 11 residues. CDR3 in amino acids: CASQNTGELFF.

The gene calls are TRBV19 and TRBJ2-7. Germline loops: CDR1 LNHDA, CDR2 SQIVND (reference sequence). This CDR3 has 14 amino acids. CDR3 amino acids: CASSPISSSYEQYF.

The rearrangement joins TRBV29-1 to TRBJ1-1; the TCRdb D gene call, TRBD1, has no DNA to confirm it. The CDR3 sequence is 14 residues long. The V gene's germline CDR1 is SQVTM and CDR2 ANQGSEA. This CDR3 is CSVVSSGTHTEAFF. Full variable domain (remainder filled in from reference TRBV29-1 and TRBJ1-1): SAVISQKPSRDICQRGTSLTIQCQVDSQVTMMFWYRQQPGQSLTLIATANQGSEATYESGFVIDKFPISRPNLTFSTLTVSNMSPEDSSIYLCSVVSSGTHTEAFFGQGTRLTVV.

The rearrangement uses TRBV28 and TRBJ2-7; with no DNA, the TCRdb D assignment of TRBD1 cannot be verified. Germline V CDR1 and CDR2: MDHEN, SYDVKM. The CDR3 contains 14 residues. Here the CDR3 reads CASRTRGGAELILF.

The V call is TRBV6-5, the J call TRBJ1-2; the TRBD1 assignment by TCRdb is unverifiable without DNA. Germline CDR1 and CDR2: MNHEY and SVGAGI. The CDR3 is 15 amino acids. The CDR3 protein is CASSYSTGGSYGYTF.

This chain joins TRBV28 and TRBJ1-5; TCRdb reports TRBD1, a call that lacks DNA to check it against. The CDR3 is 13 residues long. Germline values: CDR1 MDHEN, CDR2 SYDVKM. The CDR3 spells CASSDRGYQPQHF.